The sequence of this TCR beta chain was determined in a study of shared clonotypes between healthy human individuals. Assay used: immunoSEQ multiplex PCR; TCRdb lists only in-frame clones, some missing. The data contain around 2,100,000 clones, roughly 94% of them singletons. Naive CD8 isolation took CD45RO-negative cells positively selected for CCR7 and excluded terminally differentiated effector memory CD45RA+ cells. Input material: naive CD8+ T cells sorted from blood. The sequence was collected from a man between 18 and 29 years old in good health.

For the CDR3, the DNA is TGCGCCAGCAGCCAAGATTTCGTTTTCAATCAGCCCCAGCATTTT. Residues: CASSQDFVFNQPQHF. The chain employs TRBV4-1 and TRBJ1-5; no reliable D call. The V end lost 0 bases, the J end lost 3 bases, and 9 bases lay between the germline ends. The germline CDR1 and CDR2 sequences are MGHRA and YSYEKL. The CDR3 is 15 amino acids.